This entry lists 7 T cell receptor beta chains sequenced from one sample in a study of cytomegalovirus exposure and HLA in healthy donors. The PCR made use of 60 Vbeta and 13 Jbeta primers. Method: immunoSEQ multiplex PCR; TCRdb's copy keeps in-frame clones and lacks some. The sample has tens of thousands of clones. Input material: PBMCs. Receptor source: a woman in her sixties in good health and CMV-seronegative.

The chain carries TRBV4-3 and TRBJ2-1; maybe TRBD1 (5 bases). CDR1 and CDR2 (germline): LGHNA, YSLEER. The CDR3 runs to 15 residues. V was clipped by 0 bases and J by 5 bases, with 11 bases between them. For the CDR3, the DNA is TGCGCCAGCAGCCAAGATACAGGCAGCCACAATGAGCAGTTCTTC. Protein product: CASSQDTGSHNEQFF.

The chain has TRBV7-3 and TRBJ2-2; D call uncertain. CDR1 SGHTA and CDR2 FQGTGA come from the germline V gene. The V end lost 5 bases, the J end lost 1 base, and 11 bases lay between the germline ends. CDR3 length: 15 residues. Here the CDR3 reads CASSPQTLNTGELFF. CDR3 sequence (DNA): TGTGCCAGCAGCCCCCAGACATTGAACACCGGGGAGCTGTTTTTT.

This sequence joins TRBV7-2 and TRBJ1-2; TRBD1 matches at 7 bases. Trimming at V came to 4 bases and at J to 4 bases, leaving 6 bases not matched to a gene. There are 14 residues in the CDR3. The germline gives CDR1 SGHTA, CDR2 FQGNSA. The CDR3: CASSSGTEGYGYTF. CDR3 DNA sequence: TGTGCCAGCAGCTCCGGGACAGAGGGCTATGGCTACACCTTC.

The rearrangement uses TRBV15 and TRBJ2-5, with D possibly TRBD2 on 5 matching bases. Trimming stripped 0 bases from V and 5 bases from J, with 13 bases between. The germline V gene has CDR1 LNHNV and CDR2 YYDKDF (reference sequence). The CDR3 has 15 amino acids. CDR3 sequence: CATSRDLAGGETQYF. CDR3 DNA sequence: TGTGCCACCAGCAGAGATCTGGCGGGTGGGGAGACCCAGTACTTC.

The chain combines TRBV4-1 with TRBJ2-3, with TRBD2 matching over 12 bases. The V gene's germline CDR1 is MGHRA and CDR2 YSYEKL. The CDR3 consists of 17 residues. Germline trimming cut 3 bases from V and 3 bases from J; bases unmatched to any gene: 7. CDR3 amino acids: CASSQDRLAGATDTQYF. CDR3 DNA sequence: TGCGCCAGCAGCCAGGACCGACTAGCGGGAGCAACAGATACGCAGTATTTT.

The chain recombines TRBV27 with TRBJ2-5, with 8 bases aligning to TRBD2. The germline CDR1 and CDR2 sequences are MNHEY and SMNVEV (reference sequence). The CDR3 sequence is 15 residues long. Trimming removed 5 bases from V and 13 bases from J; junction bases left unmatched: 18. The CDR3: CASSPKASGYYESYF. The CDR3 region has the DNA TGTGCCAGCAGTCCAAAGGCTAGCGGGTACTACGAGTCGTACTTC.

The V gene is TRBV19, the J gene TRBJ2-5, with TRBD2 as a possible D gene (6 bases). The end of the DNA aligns better with TRBJ2-7, so the J call may be wrong. This CDR3 comprises 16 residues. Germline CDR1 and CDR2: LNHDA and SQIVND (reference sequence). CDR3 sequence reads: CASSIQAGPPTYEQYF. The DNA for the CDR3 is TGTGCCAGTAGTATTCAGGCGGGACCACCTACCTACGAGCAGTACTTC.